Below, 8 T cell receptor beta chains from the same sample are listed, as sequenced in a study of blood T cell repertoires in COVID-19. TCRdb's table, derived via immunoSEQ multiplex PCR, lists solely in-frame clones and lacks some. The sample has about 150,000 clones, around nine tenths seen once. The sample taken for sequencing was peripheral blood. These receptors all come from a human donor in a cohort sampled during active COVID-19.

This chain joins TRBV6-5 and TRBJ2-3, with D tentatively TRBD1 (7 bases). The V gene's germline CDR1 is MNHEY and CDR2 SVGAGI. The CDR3 sequence is 14 residues long. Trimming shortened V by 10 bases and J by 2 bases, and 16 bases separated the two germline ends. DNA of the CDR3: TGTGCCACCCGGACAGGACTAACCACAGATACGCAGTATTTT. Encoded protein: CATRTGLTTDTQYF.

This clone was found a few times. The gene calls are TRBV9 and TRBJ1-1, with 7 nucleotides matching TRBD1. Germline V gene data show CDR1 as SGDLS and CDR2 as YYNGEE. With V trimmed by 2 bases and J by 7 bases, 11 bases remained unmatched. The CDR3 contains 15 residues. In nucleotides, the CDR3 is TGTGCCAGCAGCGTCGCTCCGGTGAACAGGGGTGAAGCTTTCTTT. Amino acid sequence: CASSVAPVNRGEAFF.

This clone was picked up a small number of times. The gene calls are TRBV27 and TRBJ1-1; 8 positions match TRBD1. V shed 4 bases, J shed 0 bases, and the junction held 1 base outside the gene matches. Germline V lookup: CDR1 MNHEY, CDR2 SMNVEV (reference sequence). The CDR3 has 14 amino acids. The CDR3 here is CASSYRGMNTEAFF. CDR3 in DNA: TGTGCCAGCAGTTACAGGGGGATGAACACTGAAGCTTTCTTT.

The V call is TRBV10-3, the J call TRBJ1-5; D perhaps matches TRBD1 (6 bases). This CDR3 contains 15 residues. The V end was cut by 0 bases, the J end by 4 bases, with 10 bases between. Germline V gives CDR1 ENHRY, CDR2 SYGVKD. CDR3 residues: CAISESDRRNQPQHF. Here the CDR3 DNA reads TGTGCCATCAGTGAGTCTGACAGGAGGAATCAGCCCCAGCATTTT.

The chain combines TRBV2 with TRBJ2-7, with D perhaps matching TRBD2 (5 bases). The CDR3 has 13 residues. Trimming left V 4 bases short and J 7 bases short, with 14 bases between. CDR1 is SNHLY and CDR2 is FYNNEI in the germline V gene. The CDR3 bases are TGTGCCAGCAGTGGGGCCGGGGTGGGGGAGCAGTACTTC. Its protein is CASSGAGVGEQYF.

The gene calls are TRBV7-2 and TRBJ2-1; 13 bases match TRBD2. The CDR3 is 15 residues long. The V and J ends lost 5 bases and 7 bases, in that order; junction bases with no gene match: 5. Germline-derived CDR1 and CDR2 are SGHTA and FQGNSA. CDR3 DNA sequence: TGTGCCAGCAGCCGGGGACTAGCGGGGACAAATGAGCAGTTCTTC. Translated: CASSRGLAGTNEQFF.

The gene calls are TRBV5-1 and TRBJ2-3; 8 bases are a match to TRBD2. The length of the CDR3 is 15 residues. CDR1 and CDR2 (germline): SGHRS, YFSETQ. With 3 bases clipped from V and 1 base from J, the junction kept 4 bases outside the gene matches. CDR3: CASSSRTSRTDTQYF. The CDR3 bases are TGCGCCAGCAGCTCTAGGACTAGCCGCACAGATACGCAGTATTTT.

The gene calls are TRBV27 and TRBJ1-1; TRBD1 is a possible D gene (6 bases). Germline assignment: CDR1 MNHEY and CDR2 SMNVEV (reference sequence). This CDR3 has 16 amino acids. V lost 1 base and J lost 1, with 13 bases in between. The CDR3 loop is CASSLWAGAPNTEAFF. In DNA form, the CDR3 reads TGTGCCAGCAGTTTATGGGCAGGGGCGCCGAACACTGAAGCTTTCTTT.